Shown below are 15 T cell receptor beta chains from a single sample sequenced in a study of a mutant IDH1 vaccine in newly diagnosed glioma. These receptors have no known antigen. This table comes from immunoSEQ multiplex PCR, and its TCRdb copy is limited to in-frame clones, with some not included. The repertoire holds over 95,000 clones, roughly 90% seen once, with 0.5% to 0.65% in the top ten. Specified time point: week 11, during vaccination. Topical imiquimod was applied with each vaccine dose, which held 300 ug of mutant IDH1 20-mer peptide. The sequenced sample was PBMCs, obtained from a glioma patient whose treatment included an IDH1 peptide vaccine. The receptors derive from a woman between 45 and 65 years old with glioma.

DNA for the CDR3: TGTGCCAGCAGCAACCTAGCGTACTCCTACGAGCAGTACTTC. Its translation is CASSNLAYSYEQYF. This chain connects TRBV11-2 to TRBJ2-7; tentative D call: TRBD2 (6 bases). V was trimmed by 5 bases and J by 0 bases, leaving 11 bases between them. Germline V CDR1 and CDR2: SGHAT, FQNNGV. CDR3 length: 14 amino acids. The full variable domain, its missing parts supplied by reference TRBV11-2 and TRBJ2-7, is EAGVAQSPRYKIIEKRQSVAFWCNPISGHATLYWYQQILGQGPKLLIQFQNNGVVDDSQLPKDRFSAERLKGVDSTLKIQPAKLEDSAVYLCASSNLAYSYEQYFGPGTRLTVT.

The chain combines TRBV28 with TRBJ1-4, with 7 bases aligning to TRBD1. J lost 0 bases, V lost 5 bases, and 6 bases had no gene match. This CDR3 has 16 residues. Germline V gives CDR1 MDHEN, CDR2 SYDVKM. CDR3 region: CASSLTGIATNEKLFF. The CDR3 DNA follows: TGTGCCAGCAGTCTGACAGGGATCGCAACTAATGAAAAACTGTTTTTT.

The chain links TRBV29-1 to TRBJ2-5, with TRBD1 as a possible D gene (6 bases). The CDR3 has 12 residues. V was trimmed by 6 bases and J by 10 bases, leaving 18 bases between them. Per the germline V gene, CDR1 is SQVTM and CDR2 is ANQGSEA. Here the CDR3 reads CSVAHNRVFQYF. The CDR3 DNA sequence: TGCAGCGTGGCCCATAACAGGGTTTTCCAGTACTTC.

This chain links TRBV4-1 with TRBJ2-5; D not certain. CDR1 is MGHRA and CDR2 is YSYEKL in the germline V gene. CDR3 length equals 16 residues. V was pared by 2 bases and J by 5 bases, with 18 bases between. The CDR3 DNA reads TGCGCCAGCAGCCAATCATCCAGAGGAGAACGGGAGACCCAGTACTTC. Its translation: CASSQSSRGERETQYF.

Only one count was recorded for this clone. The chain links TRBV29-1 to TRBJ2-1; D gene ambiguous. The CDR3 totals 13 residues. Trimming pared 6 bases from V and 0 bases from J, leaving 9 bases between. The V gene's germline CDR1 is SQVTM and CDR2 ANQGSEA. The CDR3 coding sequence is TGCAGCGTCATGATTATCTCCTACAATGAGCAGTTCTTC. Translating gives CSVMIISYNEQFF.

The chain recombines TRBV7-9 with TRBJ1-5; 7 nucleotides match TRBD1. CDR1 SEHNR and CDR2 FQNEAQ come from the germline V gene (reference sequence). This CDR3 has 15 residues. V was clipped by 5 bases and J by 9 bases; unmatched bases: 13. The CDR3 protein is CASSLGTGQLGPQHF. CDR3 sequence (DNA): TGTGCCAGCAGCCTCGGAACGGGACAGTTGGGGCCCCAGCATTTT. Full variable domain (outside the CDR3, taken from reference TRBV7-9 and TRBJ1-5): DTGVSQNPRHKITKRGQNVTFRCDPISEHNRLYWYRQTLGQGPEFLTYFQNEAQLEKSRLLSDRFSAERPKGSFSTLEIQRTEQGDSAMYLCASSLGTGQLGPQHFGDGTRLSIL.

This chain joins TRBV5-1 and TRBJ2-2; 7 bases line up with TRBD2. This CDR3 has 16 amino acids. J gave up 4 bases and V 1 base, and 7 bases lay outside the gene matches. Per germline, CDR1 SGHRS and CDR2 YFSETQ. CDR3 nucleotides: TGCGCCAGCAGCTTGCTGGCGGGAGCCGGCACCGGGGAGCTGTTTTTT. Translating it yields CASSLLAGAGTGELFF. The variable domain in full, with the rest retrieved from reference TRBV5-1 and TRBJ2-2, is KAGVTQTPRYLIKTRGQQVTLSCSPISGHRSVSWYQQTPGQGLQFLFEYFSETQRNKGNFPGRFSGRQFSNSRSEMNVSTLELGDSALYLCASSLLAGAGTGELFFGEGSRLTVL.

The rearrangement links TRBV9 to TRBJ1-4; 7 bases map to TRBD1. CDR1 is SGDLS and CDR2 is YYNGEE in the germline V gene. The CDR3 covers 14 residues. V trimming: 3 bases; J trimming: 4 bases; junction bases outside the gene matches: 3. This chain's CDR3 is CASSAGQVNEKLFF. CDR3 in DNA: TGTGCCAGCAGCGCTGGACAGGTTAATGAAAAACTGTTTTTT.

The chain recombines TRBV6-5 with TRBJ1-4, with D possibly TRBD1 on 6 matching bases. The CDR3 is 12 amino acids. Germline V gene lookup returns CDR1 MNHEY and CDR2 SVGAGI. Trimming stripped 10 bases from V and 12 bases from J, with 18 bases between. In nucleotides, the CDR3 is TGTGCCACCGGACTTCAGGGGCAAGAACTGTTTTTT. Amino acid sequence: CATGLQGQELFF.

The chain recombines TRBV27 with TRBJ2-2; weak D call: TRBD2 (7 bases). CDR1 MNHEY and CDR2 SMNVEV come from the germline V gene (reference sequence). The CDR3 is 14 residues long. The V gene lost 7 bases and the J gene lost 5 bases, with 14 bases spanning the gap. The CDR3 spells CASKGEGVTGELFF. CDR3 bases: TGTGCCAGCAAGGGGGAGGGGGTGACCGGGGAGCTGTTTTTT.

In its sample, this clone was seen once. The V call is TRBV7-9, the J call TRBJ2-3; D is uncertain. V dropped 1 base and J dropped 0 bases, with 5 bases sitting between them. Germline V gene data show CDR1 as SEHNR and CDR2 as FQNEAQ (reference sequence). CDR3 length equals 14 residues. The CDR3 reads CASSLDLSTDTQYF. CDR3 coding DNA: TGTGCCAGCAGCTTAGACCTTAGCACAGATACGCAGTATTTT. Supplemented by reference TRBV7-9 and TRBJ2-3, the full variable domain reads DTGVSQNPRHKITKRGQNVTFRCDPISEHNRLYWYRQTLGQGPEFLTYFQNEAQLEKSRLLSDRFSAERPKGSFSTLEIQRTEQGDSAMYLCASSLDLSTDTQYFGPGTRLTVL.

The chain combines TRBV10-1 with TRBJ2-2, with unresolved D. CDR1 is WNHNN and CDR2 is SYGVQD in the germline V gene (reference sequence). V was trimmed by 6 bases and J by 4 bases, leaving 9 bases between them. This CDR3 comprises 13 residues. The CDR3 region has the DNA TGCGCCAGCAGGGGCGGCGGCACCGGGGAGCTGTTTTTT. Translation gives CASRGGGTGELFF.

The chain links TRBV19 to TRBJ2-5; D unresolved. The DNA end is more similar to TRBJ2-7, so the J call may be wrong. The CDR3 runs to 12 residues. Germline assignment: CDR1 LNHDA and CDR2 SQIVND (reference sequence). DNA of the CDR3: TGTGCCAGTAGCAACGACAACTACGAGCAGTACTTC. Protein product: CASSNDNYEQYF.

As DNA, the CDR3 is TGTGCCAGCTCACCAGAACAGGCGGGGACAGATACGCAGTATTTT. This encodes CASSPEQAGTDTQYF. The chain uses TRBV18 and TRBJ2-3; possible D gene TRBD2, 6 bases. This CDR3 region has 15 residues. Trimming stripped 2 bases from V and 3 bases from J, with 12 bases between. CDR1 and CDR2 from the germline V gene are KGHSH and LQKENI.

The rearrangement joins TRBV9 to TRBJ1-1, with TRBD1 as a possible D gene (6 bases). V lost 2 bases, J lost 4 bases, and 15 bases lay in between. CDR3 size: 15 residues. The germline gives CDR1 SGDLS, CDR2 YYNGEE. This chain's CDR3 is CASSVGGAQGTEAFF. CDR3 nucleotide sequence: TGTGCCAGCAGCGTTGGGGGGGCGCAGGGCACTGAAGCTTTCTTT.